This T cell receptor beta chain was retrieved from a study of T-cell memory formation after mild COVID-19. Study-wide points: The finding that pre-infection memory included some responding clones suggested that cross-reactive memory joined. Later expanders leaned CD4+, whereas day 15 to 85 contracting clones were balanced CD4/CD8. CD8+ contracting clones occupied EMRA, while CD4+ ones occupied mainly CM and EM.

This clonotype was seen ten or more times. Its antigen is not identified. Employing constant-segment primers, 5'RACE generated TCR alpha and TCR beta cDNA libraries bearing sample barcodes and UMIs. TCRdb re-called the 5' RACE reads through MiXCR, storing one row per CDR3 protein. Of about 170,000 distinct CDR3 sequences in the sample, around 13% were seen once. The germline CDR1 and CDR2 sequences are SGHRS and YFSETQ. Trimming took off 0 bases at V and 6 bases at J, with 11 bases between the two ends. This CDR3 contains 14 residues. The chain recombines TRBV5-1 with TRBJ2-3; D possibly corresponds to TRBD1 (5 bases). The sequencing sample was made of PBMCs or a T cell subset sorted from them (not recorded which). This sequence originates from a man aged 18 to 29 who had mild COVID-19 (a few samples of this study predate the infection). Cell type and time point are not known. The CDR3 coding sequence is TGCGCCAGCAGCTTGGGGGGCCGTGGGGATACGCAGTATTTT. Its protein product is CASSLGGRGDTQYF.